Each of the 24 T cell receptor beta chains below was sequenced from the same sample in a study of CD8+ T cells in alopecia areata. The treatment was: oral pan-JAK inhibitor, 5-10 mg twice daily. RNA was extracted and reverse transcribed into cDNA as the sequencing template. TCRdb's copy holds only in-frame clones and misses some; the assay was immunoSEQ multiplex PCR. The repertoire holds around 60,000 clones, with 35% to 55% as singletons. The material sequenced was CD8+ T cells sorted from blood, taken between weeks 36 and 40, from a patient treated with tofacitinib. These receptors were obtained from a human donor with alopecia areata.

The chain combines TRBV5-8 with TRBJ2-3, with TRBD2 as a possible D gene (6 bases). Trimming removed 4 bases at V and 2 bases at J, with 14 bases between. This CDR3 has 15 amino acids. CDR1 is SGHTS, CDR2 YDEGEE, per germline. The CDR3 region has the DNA TGTGCCAGCAGCCGTAGGGAGGATTTCACAGATACGCAGTATTTT. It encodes CASSRREDFTDTQYF.

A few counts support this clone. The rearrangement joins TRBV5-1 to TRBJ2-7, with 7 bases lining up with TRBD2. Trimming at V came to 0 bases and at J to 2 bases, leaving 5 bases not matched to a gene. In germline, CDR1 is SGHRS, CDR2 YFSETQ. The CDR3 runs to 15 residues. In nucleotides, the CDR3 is TGCGCCAGCAGCTTGGCCCCTAGCGGCGCCTACGAGCAGTACTTC. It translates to CASSLAPSGAYEQYF. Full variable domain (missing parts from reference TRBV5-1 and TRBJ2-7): KAGVTQTPRYLIKTRGQQVTLSCSPISGHRSVSWYQQTPGQGLQFLFEYFSETQRNKGNFPGRFSGRQFSNSRSEMNVSTLELGDSALYLCASSLAPSGAYEQYFGPGTRLTVT.

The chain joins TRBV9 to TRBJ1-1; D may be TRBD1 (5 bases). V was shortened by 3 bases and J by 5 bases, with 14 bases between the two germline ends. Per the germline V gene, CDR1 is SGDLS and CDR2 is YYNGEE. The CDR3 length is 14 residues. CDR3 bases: TGTGCCAGCAGCGCGGATTGGGGCCCTACTGAAGCTTTCTTT. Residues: CASSADWGPTEAFF.

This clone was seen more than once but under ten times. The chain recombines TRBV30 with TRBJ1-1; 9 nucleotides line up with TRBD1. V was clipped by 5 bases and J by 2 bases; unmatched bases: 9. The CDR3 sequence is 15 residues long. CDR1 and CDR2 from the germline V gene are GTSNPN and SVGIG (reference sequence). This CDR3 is CAWDHLDRGNTEAFF. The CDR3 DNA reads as TGTGCCTGGGACCATCTGGACAGGGGTAACACTGAAGCTTTCTTT. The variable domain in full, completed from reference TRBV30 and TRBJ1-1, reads SQTIHQWPATLVQPVGSPLSLECTVEGTSNPNLYWYRQAAGRGLQLLFYSVGIGQISSEVPQNLSASRPQDRQFILSSKKLLLSDSGFYLCAWDHLDRGNTEAFFGQGTRLTVV.

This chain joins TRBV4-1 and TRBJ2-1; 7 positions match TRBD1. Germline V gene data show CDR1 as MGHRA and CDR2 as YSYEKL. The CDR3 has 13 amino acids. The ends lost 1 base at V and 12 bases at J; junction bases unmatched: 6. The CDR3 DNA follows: TGCGCCAGCAGCCAAGGCTTGGACAGGACGCAGTTCTTC. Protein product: CASSQGLDRTQFF.

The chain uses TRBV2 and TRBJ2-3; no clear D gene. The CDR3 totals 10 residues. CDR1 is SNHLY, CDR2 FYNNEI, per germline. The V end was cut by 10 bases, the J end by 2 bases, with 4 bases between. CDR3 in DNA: TGTGCCACAACCACAGATACGCAGTATTTT. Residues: CATTTDTQYF.

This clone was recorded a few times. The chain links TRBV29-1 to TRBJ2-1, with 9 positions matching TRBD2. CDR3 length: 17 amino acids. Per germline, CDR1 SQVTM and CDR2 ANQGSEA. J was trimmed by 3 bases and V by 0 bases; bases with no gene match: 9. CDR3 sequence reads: CSVEDLTSSGIYNEQFF. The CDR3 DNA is TGCAGCGTTGAAGATCTTACGTCTAGCGGGATCTACAATGAGCAGTTCTTC.

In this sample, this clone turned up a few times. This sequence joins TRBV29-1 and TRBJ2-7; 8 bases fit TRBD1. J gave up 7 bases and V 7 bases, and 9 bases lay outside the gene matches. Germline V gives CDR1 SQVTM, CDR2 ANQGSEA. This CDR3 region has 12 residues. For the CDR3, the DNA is TGCAGCGCACAGACAGGGGACGGGGAGCAGTACTTC. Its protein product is CSAQTGDGEQYF.

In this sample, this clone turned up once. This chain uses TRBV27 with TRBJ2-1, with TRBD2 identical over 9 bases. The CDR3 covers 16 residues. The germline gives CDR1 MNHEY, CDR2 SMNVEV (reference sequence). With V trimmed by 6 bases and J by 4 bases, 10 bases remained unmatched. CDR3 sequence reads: CASRRTGTSRYNEQFF. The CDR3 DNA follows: TGTGCCAGCAGAAGGACCGGGACTAGCCGATACAATGAGCAGTTCTTC.

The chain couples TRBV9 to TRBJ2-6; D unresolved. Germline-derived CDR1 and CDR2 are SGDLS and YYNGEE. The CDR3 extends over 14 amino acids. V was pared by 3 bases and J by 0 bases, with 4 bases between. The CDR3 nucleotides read TGTGCCAGCAGCGGGGGCTCTGGGGCCAACGTCCTGACTTTC. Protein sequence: CASSGGSGANVLTF. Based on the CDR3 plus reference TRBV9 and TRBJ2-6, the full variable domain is DSGVTQTPKHLITATGQRVTLRCSPRSGDLSVYWYQQSLDQGLQFLIQYYNGEERAKGNILERFSAQQFPDLHSELNLSSLELGDSALYFCASSGGSGANVLTFGAGSRLTVL.

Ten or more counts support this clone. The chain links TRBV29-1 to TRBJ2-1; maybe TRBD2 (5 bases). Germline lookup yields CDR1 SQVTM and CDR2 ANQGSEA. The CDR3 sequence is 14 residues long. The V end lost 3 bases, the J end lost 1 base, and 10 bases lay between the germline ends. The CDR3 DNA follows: TGCAGCGTTGAGCGGAGGACTTCCTACAATGAGCAGTTCTTC. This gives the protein CSVERRTSYNEQFF.

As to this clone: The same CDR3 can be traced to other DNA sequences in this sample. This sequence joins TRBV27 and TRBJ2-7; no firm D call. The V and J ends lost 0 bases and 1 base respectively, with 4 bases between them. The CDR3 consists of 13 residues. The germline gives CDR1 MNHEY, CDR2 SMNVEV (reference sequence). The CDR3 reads CASSLSGSYEQYF. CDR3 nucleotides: TGTGCCAGCAGTTTATCGGGATCCTACGAGCAGTACTTC.

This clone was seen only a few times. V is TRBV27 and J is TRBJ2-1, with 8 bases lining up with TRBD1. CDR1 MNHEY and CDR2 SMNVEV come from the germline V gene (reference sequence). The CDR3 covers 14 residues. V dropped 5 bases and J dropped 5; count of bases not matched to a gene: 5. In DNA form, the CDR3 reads TGTGCCAGCAGTCAAGGGACAGGCGACAATGAGCAGTTCTTC. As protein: CASSQGTGDNEQFF.

The CDR3 coding sequence is TGCAGCGTTGCCCCCCCGACCGAAGGCGAGCAGTACTTC. It is translated as CSVAPPTEGEQYF. This chain uses TRBV29-1 with TRBJ2-7, with D unresolved. Trimming stripped 4 bases from V and 6 bases from J, with 16 bases between. The germline V gene encodes CDR1 SQVTM and CDR2 ANQGSEA. The CDR3 is made up of 13 amino acids.

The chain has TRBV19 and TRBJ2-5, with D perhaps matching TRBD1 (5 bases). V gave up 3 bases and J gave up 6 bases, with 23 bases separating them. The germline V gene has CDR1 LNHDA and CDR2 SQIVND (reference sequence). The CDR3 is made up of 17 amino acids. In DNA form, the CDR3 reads TGTGCCAGTAGTATTCTCGTTGATAGGGGCCACCCAAAGACCCAGTACTTC. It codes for CASSILVDRGHPKTQYF. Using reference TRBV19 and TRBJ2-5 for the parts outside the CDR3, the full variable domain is DGGITQSPKYLFRKEGQNVTLSCEQNLNHDAMYWYRQDPGQGLRLIYYSQIVNDFQKGDIAEGYSVSREKKESFPLTVTSAQKNPTAFYLCASSILVDRGHPKTQYFGPGTRLLVL.

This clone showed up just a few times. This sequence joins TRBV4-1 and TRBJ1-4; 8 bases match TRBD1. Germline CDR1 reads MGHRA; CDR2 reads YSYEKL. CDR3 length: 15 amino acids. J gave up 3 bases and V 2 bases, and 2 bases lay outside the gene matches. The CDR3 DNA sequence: TGCGCCAGCAGCCAATGGGACAGGTCTAATGAAAAACTGTTTTTT. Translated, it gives CASSQWDRSNEKLFF.

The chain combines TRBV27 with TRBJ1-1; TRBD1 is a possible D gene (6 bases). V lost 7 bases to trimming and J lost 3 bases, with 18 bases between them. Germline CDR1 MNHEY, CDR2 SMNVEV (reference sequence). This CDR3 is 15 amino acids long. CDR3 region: CASTARGQGYTEAFF. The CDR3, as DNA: TGTGCCAGCACCGCCCGGGGGCAGGGATACACTGAAGCTTTCTTT.

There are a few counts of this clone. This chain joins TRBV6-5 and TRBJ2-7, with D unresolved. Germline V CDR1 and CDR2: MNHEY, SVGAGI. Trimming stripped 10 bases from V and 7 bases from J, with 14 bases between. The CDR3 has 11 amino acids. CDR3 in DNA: TGTGCCACGACACTTACCCGGGAGCAGTACTTC. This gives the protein CATTLTREQYF.

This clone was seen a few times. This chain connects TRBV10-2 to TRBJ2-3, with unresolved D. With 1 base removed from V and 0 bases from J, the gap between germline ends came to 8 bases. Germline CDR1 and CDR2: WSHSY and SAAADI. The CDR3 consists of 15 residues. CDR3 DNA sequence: TGCGCCAGCAGTGAGTTAGCCGCTAGCACAGATACGCAGTATTTT. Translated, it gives CASSELAASTDTQYF.

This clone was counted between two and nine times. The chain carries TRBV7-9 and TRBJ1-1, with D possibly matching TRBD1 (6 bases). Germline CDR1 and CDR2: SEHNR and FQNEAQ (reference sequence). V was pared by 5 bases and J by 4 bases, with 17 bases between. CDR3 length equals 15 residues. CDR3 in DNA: TGTGCCAGCAGCCCGCCGGGGGGCCTCGGCACTGAAGCTTTCTTT. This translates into CASSPPGGLGTEAFF. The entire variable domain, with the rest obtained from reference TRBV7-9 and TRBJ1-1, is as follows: DTGVSQNPRHKITKRGQNVTFRCDPISEHNRLYWYRQTLGQGPEFLTYFQNEAQLEKSRLLSDRFSAERPKGSFSTLEIQRTEQGDSAMYLCASSPPGGLGTEAFFGQGTRLTVV.

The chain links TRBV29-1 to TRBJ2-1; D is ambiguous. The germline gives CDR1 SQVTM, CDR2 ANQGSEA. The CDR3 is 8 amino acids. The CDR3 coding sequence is TGCTCGACGAGAGAGCAGTTCTTC. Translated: CSTREQFF.

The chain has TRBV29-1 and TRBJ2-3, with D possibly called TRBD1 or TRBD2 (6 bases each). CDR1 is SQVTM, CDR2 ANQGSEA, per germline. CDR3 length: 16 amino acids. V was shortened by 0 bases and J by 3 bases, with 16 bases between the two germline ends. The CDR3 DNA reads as TGCAGCGTTGAAGATCAGAGGGGGGTGGGTACAGATACGCAGTATTTT. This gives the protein CSVEDQRGVGTDTQYF.

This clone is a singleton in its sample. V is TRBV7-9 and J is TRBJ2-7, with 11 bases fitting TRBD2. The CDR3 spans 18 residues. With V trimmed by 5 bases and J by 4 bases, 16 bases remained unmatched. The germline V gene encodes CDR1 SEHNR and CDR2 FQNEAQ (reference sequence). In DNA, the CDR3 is TGTGCCAGCAGCCCGGCTCGGGGTAGCGGGAGGGCCATGTACGAGCAGTACTTC. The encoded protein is CASSPARGSGRAMYEQYF.

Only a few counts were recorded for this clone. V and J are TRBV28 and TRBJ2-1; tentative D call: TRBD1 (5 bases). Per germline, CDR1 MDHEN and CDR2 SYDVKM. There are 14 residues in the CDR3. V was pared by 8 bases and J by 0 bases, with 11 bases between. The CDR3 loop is CASHRDSSYNEQFF. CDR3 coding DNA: TGTGCCAGCCACAGAGACAGCTCCTACAATGAGCAGTTCTTC.